This T cell receptor beta chain was profiled in a study of blood T cell repertoires in COVID-19. Study as a whole: COVID-19 samples from acute and convalescent phases originated in the United States, Italy and Spain. Sources were T cells, B-cell-depleted T cells, or PBMCs; the material itself was cDNA or gDNA.

Authors' data handling: Amplification of reference gene primers provided the estimated nucleated cell counts. TCRdb's copy holds only in-frame clones and misses some; the assay was immunoSEQ multiplex PCR. The V and J calls and the clone size are those of that table, but D and trimming were determined from the DNA. The top ten clones hold around 30% of a sample with about 230,000 clones, approximately 80% of them seen once. Sequencing was done on a sample of peripheral blood. The sequence was collected from a middle-aged man with acute or convalescent COVID-19.

The CDR3 sequence is CASSYQGAVYGYTF. CDR3 in DNA: TGTGCCAGCAGTTATCAGGGGGCAGTCTATGGCTACACCTTC. The V gene is TRBV6-6, the J gene TRBJ1-2; 8 bases match TRBD1. V was pared by 3 bases and J by 4 bases, with 4 bases of the junction left unmatched. CDR3 size: 14 residues. Germline CDR1 reads MNHNY; CDR2 reads SVGAGI (reference sequence).